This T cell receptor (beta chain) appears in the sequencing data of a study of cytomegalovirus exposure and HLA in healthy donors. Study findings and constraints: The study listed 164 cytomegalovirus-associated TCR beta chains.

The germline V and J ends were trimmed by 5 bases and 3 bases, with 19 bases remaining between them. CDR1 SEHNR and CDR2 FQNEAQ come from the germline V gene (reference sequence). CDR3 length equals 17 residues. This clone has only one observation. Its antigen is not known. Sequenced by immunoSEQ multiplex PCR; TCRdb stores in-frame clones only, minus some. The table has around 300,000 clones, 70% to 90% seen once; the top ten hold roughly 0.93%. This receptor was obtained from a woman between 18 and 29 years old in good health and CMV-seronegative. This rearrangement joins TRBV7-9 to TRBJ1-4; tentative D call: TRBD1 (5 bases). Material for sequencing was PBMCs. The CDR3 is CASSPLRRGRANEKLFF. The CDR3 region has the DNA TGTGCCAGCAGCCCTTTAAGGAGGGGTCGGGCTAATGAAAAACTGTTTTTT.